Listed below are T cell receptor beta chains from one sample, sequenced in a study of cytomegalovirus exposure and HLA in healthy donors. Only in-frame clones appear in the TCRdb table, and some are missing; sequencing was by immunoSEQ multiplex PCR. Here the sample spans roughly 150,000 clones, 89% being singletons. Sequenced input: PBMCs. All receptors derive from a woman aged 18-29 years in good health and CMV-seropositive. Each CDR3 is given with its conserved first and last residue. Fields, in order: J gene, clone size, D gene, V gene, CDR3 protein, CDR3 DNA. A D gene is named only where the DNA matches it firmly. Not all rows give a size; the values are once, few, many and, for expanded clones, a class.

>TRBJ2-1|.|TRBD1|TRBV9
CASSASDRGSQFF
TGTGCCAGCAGCGCCTCCGACAGGGGATCACAGTTCTTC
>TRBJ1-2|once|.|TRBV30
CAWSVPGRNLHGYTF
TGTGCCTGGAGTGTACCCGGCAGGAACTTACATGGCTACACCTTC
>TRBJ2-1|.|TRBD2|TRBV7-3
CASSLTGWASGLNEQFF
TGTGCCAGCAGCTTAACAGGGTGGGCTAGCGGCCTCAATGAGCAGTTCTTC
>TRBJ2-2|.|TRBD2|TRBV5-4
CASSLSGTGGELFF
TGTGCCAGCAGCCTCAGCGGGACGGGGGGGGAGCTGTTTTTT
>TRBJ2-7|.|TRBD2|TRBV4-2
CASSQDLPLAEKHEQYF
TGTGCCAGCAGCCAAGATCTACCTCTAGCGGAGAAACACGAGCAGTACTTC
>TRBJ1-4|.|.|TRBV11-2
CASSSPVNEKLFF
TGTGCCAGCAGCTCTCCAGTGAATGAAAAACTGTTTTTT
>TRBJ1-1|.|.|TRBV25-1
CARGGVDTEAFF
TGTGCCAGAGGGGGGGTCGACACTGAAGCTTTCTTT
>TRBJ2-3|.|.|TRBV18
CASSPGGLDTQYF
TGTGCCAGCTCACCGGGAGGTTTAGATACGCAGTATTTT
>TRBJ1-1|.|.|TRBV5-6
CASRRGRERTEAFF
TGTGCCAGCAGACGGGGGAGGGAAAGGACTGAAGCTTTCTTT
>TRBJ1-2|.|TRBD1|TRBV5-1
CASSPQGDGYTF
TGCGCCAGCAGCCCCCAGGGGGATGGCTACACCTTC
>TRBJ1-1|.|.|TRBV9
CASSVAAGANTEAFF
TGTGCCAGCAGCGTAGCGGCAGGGGCTAACACTGAAGCTTTCTTT
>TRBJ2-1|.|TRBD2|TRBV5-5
CASSLVASGVYNEQFF
TGTGCCAGCAGCTTGGTAGCTAGCGGGGTTTACAATGAGCAGTTCTTC
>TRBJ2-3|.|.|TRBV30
CAWSATRVSDTQYF
TGTGCCTGGTCCGCGACCCGGGTTTCCGATACGCAGTATTTT
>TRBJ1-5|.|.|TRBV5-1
CASSLGGGNQPQHF
TGCGCCAGCAGCTTGGGAGGGGGTAATCAGCCCCAGCATTTT
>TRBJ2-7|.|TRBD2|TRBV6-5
CASRRLAGSGEQYF
TGTGCCAGCAGGAGACTAGCGGGGTCGGGCGAGCAGTACTTC
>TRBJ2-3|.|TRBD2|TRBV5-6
CASSSYSGESTDTQYF
TGTGCCAGCAGCTCCTATAGCGGGGAGAGTACAGATACGCAGTATTTT
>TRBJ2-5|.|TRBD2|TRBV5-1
CASSFGLAGYGTPETQYF
TGCGCCAGCAGCTTCGGACTAGCGGGATATGGGACCCCGGAGACCCAGTACTTC
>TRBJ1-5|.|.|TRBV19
CASKGVRNQPQHF
TGTGCCAGTAAGGGGGTGCGCAATCAGCCCCAGCATTTT
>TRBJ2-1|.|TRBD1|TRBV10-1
CASSLQGKSGNEQFF
TGCGCCAGCAGCCTACAGGGGAAGTCGGGCAATGAGCAGTTCTTC
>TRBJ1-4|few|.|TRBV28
CASRSTGTEKLFF
TGTGCCAGCAGATCTACAGGGACGGAAAAACTGTTTTTT
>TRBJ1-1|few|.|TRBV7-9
CASSPRQVNTEAFF
TGTGCCAGCAGCCCGCGACAGGTGAACACTGAAGCTTTCTTT
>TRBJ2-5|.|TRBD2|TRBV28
CASSRSGARETQYF
TGTGCCAGCAGTCGTAGCGGGGCTCGAGAGACCCAGTACTTC
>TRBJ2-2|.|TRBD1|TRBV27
CASSLHGQGVGELFF
TGTGCCAGCAGTTTACATGGGCAGGGGGTAGGGGAGCTGTTTTTT
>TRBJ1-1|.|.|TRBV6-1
CASSPGRSNTEAFF
TGTGCCAGCAGCCCCGGGAGGTCCAACACTGAAGCTTTCTTT
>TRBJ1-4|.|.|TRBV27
CASRWTATNEKLFF
TGTGCCAGCAGATGGACTGCAACTAATGAAAAACTGTTTTTT
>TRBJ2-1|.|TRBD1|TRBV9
CASSVGQVYNEQFF
TGTGCCAGCAGCGTTGGACAGGTCTACAATGAGCAGTTCTTC
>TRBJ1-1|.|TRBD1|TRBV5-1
CASGSDRRNTEAFF
TGCGCCAGCGGCTCGGACAGGAGGAACACTGAAGCTTTCTTT
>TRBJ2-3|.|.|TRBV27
CASSFGSWSALTDTQYF
TGTGCCAGCAGTTTCGGGTCTTGGAGCGCACTCACAGATACGCAGTATTTT
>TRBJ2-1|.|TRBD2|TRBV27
CASSLSLLAGSYNEQFF
TGTGCCAGCAGTTTAAGTCTTCTAGCGGGATCCTACAATGAGCAGTTCTTC
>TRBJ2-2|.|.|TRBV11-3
CASSLFGSAGELFF
TGTGCCAGCAGCTTATTCGGGAGCGCCGGGGAGCTGTTTTTT
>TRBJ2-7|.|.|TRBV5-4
CASSLAGTSEQYF
TGTGCCAGCAGCTTGGCCGGGACATCCGAGCAGTACTTC
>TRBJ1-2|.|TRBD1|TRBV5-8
CASSWADRGLGYGYTF
TGTGCCAGCAGCTGGGCGGACAGGGGACTCGGCTATGGCTACACCTTC
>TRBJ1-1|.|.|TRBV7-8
CASSLWRGAGTEAFF
TGTGCCAGCAGCTTATGGAGGGGCGCAGGAACTGAAGCTTTCTTT
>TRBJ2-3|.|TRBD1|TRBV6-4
CASSTTGGPTDTQYF
TGTGCCAGCAGTACGACAGGGGGTCCCACAGATACGCAGTATTTT
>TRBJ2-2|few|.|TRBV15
CATSRDLNTGELFF
TGTGCCACCAGCAGAGATCTGAACACCGGGGAGCTGTTTTTT
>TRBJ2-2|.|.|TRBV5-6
CASSLGTVNTGELFF
TGTGCCAGCAGCCTCGGGACTGTAAACACCGGGGAGCTGTTTTTT
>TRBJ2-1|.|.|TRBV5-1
CASSLRLVREYVNEQFF
TGCGCCAGCAGCTTGCGGTTGGTACGGGAGTATGTCAATGAGCAGTTCTTC
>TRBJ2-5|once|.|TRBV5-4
CASSSTGKREETQYF
TGTGCCAGCAGCTCAACAGGGAAAAGGGAAGAGACCCAGTACTTC
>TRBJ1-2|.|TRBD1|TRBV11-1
CASSLNRGLGYTF
TGTGCCAGCAGCTTAAACAGGGGGCTCGGCTACACCTTC
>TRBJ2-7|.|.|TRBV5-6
CASSSPGFPYEQYF
TGTGCCAGCAGCTCTCCGGGATTCCCCTACGAGCAGTACTTC
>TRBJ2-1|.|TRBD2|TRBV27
CASSRRSGSLANEQFF
TGTGCCAGCAGCCGACGTAGCGGGAGTCTTGCCAATGAGCAGTTCTTC
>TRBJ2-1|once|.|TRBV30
CAWSRAPPGEQFF
TGTGCCTGGAGCCGTGCTCCTCCGGGTGAGCAGTTCTTC
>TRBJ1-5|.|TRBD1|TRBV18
CASSLGQENQPQHF
TGTGCCAGCTCCTTGGGACAGGAGAATCAGCCCCAGCATTTT
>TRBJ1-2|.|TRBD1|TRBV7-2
CASSLGDREVGYTF
TGTGCCAGCAGCTTAGGGGACAGGGAGGTTGGCTACACCTTC
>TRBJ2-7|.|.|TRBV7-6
CASSPEGYEQYF
TGTGCCAGCAGCCCCGAGGGCTACGAGCAGTACTTC
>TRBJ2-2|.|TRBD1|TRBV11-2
CASSLSAGGYSGELFF
TGTGCCAGCAGCTTATCTGCAGGGGGTTATTCCGGGGAGCTGTTTTTT
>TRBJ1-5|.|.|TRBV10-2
CASSDSDRPQHF
TGCGCCAGCAGTGACTCGGACAGGCCCCAGCATTTT
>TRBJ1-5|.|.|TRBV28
CASSFISVYGGLNQPQHF
TGTGCCAGCAGTTTTATCTCTGTCTACGGAGGGCTAAATCAGCCCCAGCATTTT
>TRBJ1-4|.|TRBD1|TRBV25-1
CASSAGTAGEKLFF
TGTGCCAGCAGTGCGGGGACAGCCGGGGAAAAACTGTTTTTT